Below are 28 T cell receptor beta chains sequenced from a single sample in a study of blood T cell repertoires in COVID-19. Measured with immunoSEQ multiplex PCR; TCRdb has only the in-frame clones, and not every one. In the table there are under 550,000 clones, 70% to 90% of which are singletons. The sequencing input was peripheral blood. These receptors all come from a man aged 18 to 30 with COVID-19, enrolled during active disease.

In the case of this clone: Distinct nucleotide sequences in the sample also encode this CDR3. This chain joins TRBV29-1 and TRBJ1-1, with TRBD1 matching 7 bases. CDR1 SQVTM and CDR2 ANQGSEA come from the germline V gene. This CDR3 comprises 13 residues. After removal of 6 bases from V and 0 bases from J, the junction contained 4 bases not matched to a gene. Here the CDR3 DNA reads TGCAGCGTCCAGGGGGTAATGAACACTGAAGCTTTCTTT. It encodes CSVQGVMNTEAFF.

V usage is TRBV5-3 and J usage is TRBJ2-7; 7 bases agree with TRBD1. TRBV5-3 qualifies as an ORF whose function is uncertain. The J segment lost 3 bases and the V segment lost 0 bases, leaving 3 bases of the junction unmatched. The CDR3 length is 14 residues. In DNA form, the CDR3 reads TGTGCCAGAAGCTTGGTTGCAGGGGGCTACGAGCAGTACTTC. As protein: CARSLVAGGYEQYF.

The sample holds a few counts of this clone. This chain uses TRBV6-5 with TRBJ1-2; 9 nucleotides line up with TRBD1. CDR3 size: 15 residues. V lost 6 bases and J lost 4; bases outside the gene matches: 9. The germline gives CDR1 MNHEY, CDR2 SVGAGI. The CDR3 region is CASRAPGTGTYGYTF. The CDR3 DNA sequence: TGTGCCAGCAGAGCTCCCGGGACAGGGACCTATGGCTACACCTTC.

The V call is TRBV6-5, the J call TRBJ1-3; a possible D gene is TRBD1 (6 bases). V gave up 7 bases and J gave up 0 bases, with 13 bases separating them. The CDR3 is 15 residues long. CDR1 is MNHEY, CDR2 SVGAGI, per germline. This CDR3 is CASTAGAVSGNTIYF. The CDR3 DNA reads as TGTGCCAGCACAGCAGGGGCCGTCTCTGGAAACACCATATATTTT.

V and J are TRBV6-2 or TRBV6-3 and TRBJ2-3, with a possible D match to TRBD2 (5 bases). Trimming removed 4 bases at V and 2 bases at J, with 13 bases between. The germline CDR1 and CDR2 sequences are MNHEY and SVGEGT. The CDR3 is made up of 15 amino acids. This CDR3 reads CASSSVSGTTDTQYF. The CDR3 nucleotides read TGTGCCAGCAGTTCGGTAAGCGGCACCACAGATACGCAGTATTTT.

The rearrangement uses TRBV5-1 and TRBJ2-5; maybe TRBD1 (6 bases). Germline assignment: CDR1 SGHRS and CDR2 YFSETQ. Trimming shortened V by 4 bases and J by 3 bases, and 13 bases separated the two germline ends. This CDR3 has 14 residues. CDR3 sequence: CASSISGTKETQYF. The DNA for the CDR3 is TGCGCCAGCAGCATCTCCGGGACAAAAGAGACCCAGTACTTC.

The chain employs TRBV6-1 and TRBJ1-4; no definite D call. CDR3 length: 15 amino acids. Germline V gene data show CDR1 as MNHNS and CDR2 as SASEGT. V was shortened by 0 bases and J by 6 bases, with 11 bases between the two germline ends. The CDR3 region is CASSEAFGEYEKLFF. The CDR3 DNA reads TGTGCCAGCAGTGAAGCTTTCGGGGAGTATGAAAAACTGTTTTTT.

The rearrangement joins TRBV5-1 to TRBJ1-2; D gene unclear. The germline CDR1 and CDR2 sequences are SGHRS and YFSETQ. V was trimmed by 1 base and J by 6 bases, leaving 22 bases between them. The CDR3 extends over 17 amino acids. CDR3 DNA sequence: TGCGCCAGCAGCTTGCTCGCAGGTTCAGGTTCAATCAATGGCTACACCTTC. As protein: CASSLLAGSGSINGYTF.

The chain employs TRBV7-2 and TRBJ2-1; D gene uncertain. The germline V gene has CDR1 SGHTA and CDR2 FQGNSA. Trimming cost V 1 base and J 7 bases, with 5 bases left between them. This CDR3 has 12 residues. CDR3 loop: CASSLDSNEQFF. In DNA, the CDR3 is TGTGCCAGCAGCTTAGACAGTAATGAGCAGTTCTTC.

The chain couples TRBV2 to TRBJ2-6; TRBD1 is a possible D gene (7 bases). This CDR3 contains 17 residues. Deletions cut 9 bases from V and 0 bases from J, with 18 bases between. Germline-derived CDR1 and CDR2 are SNHLY and FYNNEI. In nucleotides, the CDR3 is TGTGCCAGGCAACGGGGGACAGCCCTCTCTGGGGCCAACGTCCTGACTTTC. This translates into CARQRGTALSGANVLTF.

J is TRBJ2-1 and V is TRBV21-1; the table's D call of TRBD1 was not tested on the DNA. TRBV21-1 constitutes a pseudogene. The CDR3 is 17 amino acids. The CDR3 nucleotides are TGTGCCAGCACCATAAAAGGGGGCAGGGAGTTCCCCAATGAGCAGTTCTTC. It translates to CASTIKGGREFPNEQFF.

This chain joins TRBV5-1 and TRBJ2-1; TRBD2 aligns across 10 bases. V trimming: 4 bases; J trimming: 6 bases; junction bases outside the gene matches: 10. Germline V gives CDR1 SGHRS, CDR2 YFSETQ. The CDR3 has 16 amino acids. The CDR3, as DNA: TGCGCCAGCAGCCCGGGAGCGGGAGGGCCTTCCAATGAGCAGTTCTTC. It yields the protein CASSPGAGGPSNEQFF.

The rearrangement uses TRBV5-4 and TRBJ2-3; 12 bases line up with TRBD2. Germline lookup yields CDR1 SGHNT and CDR2 YYREEE (reference sequence). The CDR3 is 16 amino acids. V trimming: 3 bases; J trimming: 2 bases; junction bases outside the gene matches: 4. The CDR3 is CASSSRLAGDTDTQYF. CDR3 DNA: TGTGCCAGCAGCTCCAGACTAGCGGGGGACACAGATACGCAGTATTTT.

In this sample, this clone turned up once. The gene calls are TRBV3-1 (or the pseudogene TRBV3-2) and TRBJ2-7, with D uncertain. This CDR3 contains 13 residues. Germline V lookup: CDR1 LGHDT, CDR2 YNNKEL (reference sequence). V was pared by 3 bases and J by 3 bases, with 9 bases between. This CDR3 reads CASSQGRVYEQYF. The CDR3 DNA sequence: TGTGCCAGCAGCCAGGGCAGAGTCTACGAGCAGTACTTC.

V is TRBV23-1 and J is TRBJ2-5; weak D call: TRBD2 (6 bases). TRBV23-1 is designated an ORF whose function remains uncertain. This CDR3 contains 17 residues. V lost 0 bases, J lost 5 bases, and 19 bases lay in between. The CDR3 protein is CASSQSGPDRGRETQYF. The CDR3 bases are TGCGCCAGCAGTCAATCCGGCCCTGACCGGGGGAGGGAGACCCAGTACTTC.

The gene calls are TRBV25-1 and TRBJ1-1; D ambiguous. This CDR3 comprises 14 residues. V lost 4 bases and J 0 bases, leaving 9 bases between the germline ends. Germline CDR1 reads MGHDK; CDR2 reads SYGVNS. CDR3 nucleotide sequence: TGTGCCAGCAGTGGGGTAGGAGTGAACACTGAAGCTTTCTTT. This sequence encodes CASSGVGVNTEAFF.

The rearrangement uses TRBV7-2 and TRBJ2-7; D may be TRBD2 (5 bases). V was shortened by 5 bases and J by 5 bases, with 13 bases between the two germline ends. Germline values: CDR1 SGHTA, CDR2 FQGNSA. The CDR3 spans 13 residues. This chain's CDR3 is CASSIRGHNEQYF. As DNA, the CDR3 is TGTGCCAGCAGCATCCGGGGTCACAACGAGCAGTACTTC.

CDR3 in amino acids: CASSFSGGATDTQYF. Here the CDR3 DNA reads TGCGCCAGCAGCTTTAGCGGGGGGGCAACAGATACGCAGTATTTT. The V call is TRBV5-1, the J call TRBJ2-3, with TRBD2 matching 11 bases. This CDR3 has 15 amino acids. V shed 2 bases, J shed 3 bases, and the junction held 2 bases outside the gene matches. In germline, CDR1 is SGHRS, CDR2 YFSETQ.

This chain uses TRBV5-1 with TRBJ2-3, with a tentative D call TRBD2 (6 bases). V lost 8 bases and J 5 bases, leaving 15 bases between the germline ends. Germline V gives CDR1 SGHRS, CDR2 YFSETQ. The CDR3 sequence is 13 residues long. The CDR3 region is CASLSGVEDTQYF. CDR3 DNA: TGCGCCAGTCTCTCGGGGGTAGAAGATACGCAGTATTTT. The variable domain in full, with the rest retrieved from reference TRBV5-1 and TRBJ2-3, is KAGVTQTPRYLIKTRGQQVTLSCSPISGHRSVSWYQQTPGQGLQFLFEYFSETQRNKGNFPGRFSGRQFSNSRSEMNVSTLELGDSALYLCASLSGVEDTQYFGPGTRLTVL.

The gene calls are TRBV2 and TRBJ2-1, with 7 bases lining up with TRBD1. This CDR3 spans 14 amino acids. J gave up 3 bases and V 6 bases, and 5 bases lay outside the gene matches. The germline CDR1 and CDR2 sequences are SNHLY and FYNNEI. CDR3 protein: CASRFGTDYNEQFF. CDR3 DNA: TGTGCCAGCAGATTCGGGACAGACTACAATGAGCAGTTCTTC.

V is TRBV5-1 and J is TRBJ1-5, with 7 bases lining up with TRBD1. The CDR3 has 15 residues. Germline CDR1 is SGHRS and CDR2 is YFSETQ. V lost 0 bases to trimming and J lost 4 bases; unmatched junction nucleotides: 4. CDR3 loop: CASSLDPGQNQPQHF. The DNA for the CDR3 is TGCGCCAGCAGCTTGGACCCGGGACAGAATCAGCCCCAGCATTTT.

The V gene is TRBV12-3 or TRBV12-4, the J gene TRBJ2-7, with a weak D call TRBD1 (6 bases). V was trimmed by 8 bases and J by 2 bases, leaving 13 bases between them. This CDR3 contains 13 residues. DNA for the CDR3: TGTGCCAGCTCCGGACAGACCCCCTACGAGCAGTACTTC. Its protein is CASSGQTPYEQYF.

The chain recombines TRBV27 with TRBJ2-1; D is possibly TRBD1 (6 bases). Trimming left V 3 bases short and J 0 bases short, with 9 bases between. The CDR3 loop spans 15 amino acids. The germline V gene has CDR1 MNHEY and CDR2 SMNVEV (reference sequence). Here the CDR3 DNA reads TGTGCCAGCAGTTTGGGACACTCCTCCTACAATGAGCAGTTCTTC. This encodes CASSLGHSSYNEQFF.

V is TRBV5-1 and J is TRBJ2-7, with 12 bases lining up with TRBD2. Looked up from germline, CDR1 is SGHRS and CDR2 is YFSETQ. This CDR3 has 16 residues. V trimming: 4 bases; J trimming: 3 bases; junction bases outside the gene matches: 8. CDR3 protein: CASSRTSGMGRYEQYF. CDR3 in DNA: TGCGCCAGCAGCCGGACTAGCGGGATGGGGCGCTACGAGCAGTACTTC.

The rearrangement uses TRBV7-9 and TRBJ1-6; a possible D gene is TRBD1 (5 bases). The CDR3 runs to 16 residues. From germline, CDR1 is SEHNR and CDR2 FQNEAQ (reference sequence). V was trimmed by 2 bases and J by 5 bases, leaving 13 bases between them. The DNA for the CDR3 is TGTGCCAGCAGCTTAAGAGCCGACAGAAATAATTCACCCCTCCACTTT. Its protein product is CASSLRADRNNSPLHF.

The chain couples TRBV2 to TRBJ2-3; maybe TRBD2 (5 bases). CDR3 length: 13 amino acids. The germline CDR1 and CDR2 sequences are SNHLY and FYNNEI. The ends were cut back, 6 bases at V and 5 bases at J, with 12 bases in the middle. Here the CDR3 reads CASRLAERDTQYF. CDR3 nucleotides: TGTGCCAGCAGGCTAGCTGAGAGAGATACGCAGTATTTT.

V usage is TRBV5-5 and J usage is TRBJ2-2, with D possibly being TRBD2 (7 bases). V lost 4 bases, J lost 4 bases, and 11 bases lay in between. Germline V gives CDR1 SGHKS, CDR2 YYEKEE (reference sequence). This CDR3 has 14 amino acids. CDR3 in DNA: TGTGCCAGCAGCGCGGGGGCGAGCACCGGGGAGCTGTTTTTT. It yields the protein CASSAGASTGELFF.

The genes are TRBV2 and TRBJ2-5, with D perhaps matching TRBD1 (6 bases). Germline CDR1 SNHLY, CDR2 FYNNEI. This CDR3 has 11 amino acids. Trimming pared 6 bases from V and 10 bases from J, leaving 12 bases between. The CDR3 protein is CASSREGDQYF. The CDR3 nucleotides are TGTGCCAGCAGCCGAGAGGGGGACCAGTACTTC.